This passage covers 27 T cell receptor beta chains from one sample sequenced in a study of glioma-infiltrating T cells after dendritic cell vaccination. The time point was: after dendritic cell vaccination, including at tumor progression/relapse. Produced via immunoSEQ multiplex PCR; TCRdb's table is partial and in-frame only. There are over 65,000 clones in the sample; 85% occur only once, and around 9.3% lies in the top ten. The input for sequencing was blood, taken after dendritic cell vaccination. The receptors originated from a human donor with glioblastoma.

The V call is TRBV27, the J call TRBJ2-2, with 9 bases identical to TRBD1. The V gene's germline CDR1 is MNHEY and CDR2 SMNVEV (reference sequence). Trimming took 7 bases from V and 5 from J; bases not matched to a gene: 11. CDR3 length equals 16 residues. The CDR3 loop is CASTPGRDRDTGELFF. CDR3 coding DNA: TGTGCCAGCACCCCTGGCCGGGACAGGGATACCGGGGAGCTGTTTTTT.

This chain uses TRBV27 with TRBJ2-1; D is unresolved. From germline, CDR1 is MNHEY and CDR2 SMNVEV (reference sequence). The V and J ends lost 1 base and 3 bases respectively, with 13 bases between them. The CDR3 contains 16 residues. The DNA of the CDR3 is TGTGCCAGCAGTTTATTATCTAGAAACCTCTACAATGAGCAGTTCTTC. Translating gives CASSLLSRNLYNEQFF.

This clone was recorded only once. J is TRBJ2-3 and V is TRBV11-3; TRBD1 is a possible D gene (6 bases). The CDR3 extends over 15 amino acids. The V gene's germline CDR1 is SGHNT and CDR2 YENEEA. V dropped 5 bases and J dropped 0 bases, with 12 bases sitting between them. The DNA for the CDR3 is TGTGCCAGCAGCACTCGAACAGGGAGCACAGATACGCAGTATTTT. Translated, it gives CASSTRTGSTDTQYF.

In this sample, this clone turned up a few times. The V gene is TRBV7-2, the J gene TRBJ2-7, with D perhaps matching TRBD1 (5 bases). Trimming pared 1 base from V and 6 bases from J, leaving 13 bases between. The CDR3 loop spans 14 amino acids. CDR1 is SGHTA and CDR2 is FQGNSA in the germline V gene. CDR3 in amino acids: CASSLVGHLSEQYF. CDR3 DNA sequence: TGTGCCAGCAGCTTAGTCGGACATCTCTCCGAGCAGTACTTC.

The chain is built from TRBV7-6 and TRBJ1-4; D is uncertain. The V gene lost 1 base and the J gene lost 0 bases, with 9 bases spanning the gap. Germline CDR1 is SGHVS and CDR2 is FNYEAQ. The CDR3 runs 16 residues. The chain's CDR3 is CASSLGPFATNEKLFF. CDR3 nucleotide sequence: TGTGCCAGCAGCTTAGGTCCATTTGCAACTAATGAAAAACTGTTTTTT.

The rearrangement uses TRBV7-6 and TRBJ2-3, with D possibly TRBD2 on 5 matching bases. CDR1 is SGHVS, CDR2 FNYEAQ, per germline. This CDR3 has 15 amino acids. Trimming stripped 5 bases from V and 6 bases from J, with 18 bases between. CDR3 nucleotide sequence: TGTGCCAGCAGCGAGCTAGCTACTCGTGCGGATACGCAGTATTTT. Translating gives CASSELATRADTQYF.

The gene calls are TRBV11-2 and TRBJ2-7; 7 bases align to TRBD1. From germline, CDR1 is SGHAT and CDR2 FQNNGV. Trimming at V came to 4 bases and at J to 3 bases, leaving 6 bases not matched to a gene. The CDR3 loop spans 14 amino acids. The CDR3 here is CASSSDRWNYEQYF. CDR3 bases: TGTGCCAGCAGCTCGGACAGGTGGAACTACGAGCAGTACTTC.

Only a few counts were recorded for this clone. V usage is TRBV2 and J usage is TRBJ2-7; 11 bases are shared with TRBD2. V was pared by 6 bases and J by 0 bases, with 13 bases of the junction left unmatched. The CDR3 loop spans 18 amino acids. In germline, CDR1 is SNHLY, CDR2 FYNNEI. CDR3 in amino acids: CASSDTVLAGVSSYEQYF. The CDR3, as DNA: TGTGCCAGCAGCGACACCGTACTAGCGGGAGTGAGCTCCTACGAGCAGTACTTC.

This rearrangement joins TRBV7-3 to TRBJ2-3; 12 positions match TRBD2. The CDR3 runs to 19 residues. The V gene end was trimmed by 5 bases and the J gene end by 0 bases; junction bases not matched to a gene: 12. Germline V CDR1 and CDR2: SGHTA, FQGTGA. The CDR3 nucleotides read TGTGCCAGCAGCCCCTCCGGGACTAGCGGGTTTTCTAGCACAGATACGCAGTATTTT. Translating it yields CASSPSGTSGFSSTDTQYF.

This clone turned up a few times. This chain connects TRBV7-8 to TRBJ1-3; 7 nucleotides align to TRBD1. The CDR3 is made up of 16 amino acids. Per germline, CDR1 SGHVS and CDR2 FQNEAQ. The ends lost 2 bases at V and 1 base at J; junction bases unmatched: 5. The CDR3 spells CASSLFGRGSGNTIYF. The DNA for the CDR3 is TGTGCCAGCAGCTTATTCGGCAGGGGGTCTGGAAACACCATATATTTT. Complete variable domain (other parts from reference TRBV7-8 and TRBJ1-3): GAGVSQSPRYKVAKRGQDVALRCDPISGHVSLFWYQQALGQGPEFLTYFQNEAQLDKSGLPSDRFFAERPEGSVSTLKIQRTQQEDSAVYLCASSLFGRGSGNTIYFGEGSWLTVV.

The CDR3 here is CASMANTEAFF. CDR3 in DNA: TGTGCCAGCATGGCGAACACTGAAGCTTTCTTT. The chain joins TRBV6-5 to TRBJ1-1; D not certain. Germline V gives CDR1 MNHEY, CDR2 SVGAGI. This CDR3 has 11 residues. Trimming left V 7 bases short and J 1 base short, with 4 bases between.

Written as DNA, the CDR3 is TGTGCCAGCAGTTTCACAGGGATGAGAAGCAATCAGCCCCAGCATTTT. Its protein product is CASSFTGMRSNQPQHF. V is TRBV28 and J is TRBJ1-5, with TRBD1 as a possible D gene (6 bases). CDR3 length: 16 residues. The germline V and J ends were trimmed by 3 bases and 1 base, with 13 bases remaining between them. CDR1 and CDR2 from the germline V gene are MDHEN and SYDVKM.

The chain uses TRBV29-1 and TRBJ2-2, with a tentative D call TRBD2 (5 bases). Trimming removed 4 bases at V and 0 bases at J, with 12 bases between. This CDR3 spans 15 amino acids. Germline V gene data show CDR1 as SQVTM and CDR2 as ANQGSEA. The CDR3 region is CSVGASRSNTGELFF. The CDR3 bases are TGCAGCGTTGGGGCTAGCAGATCGAACACCGGGGAGCTGTTTTTT.

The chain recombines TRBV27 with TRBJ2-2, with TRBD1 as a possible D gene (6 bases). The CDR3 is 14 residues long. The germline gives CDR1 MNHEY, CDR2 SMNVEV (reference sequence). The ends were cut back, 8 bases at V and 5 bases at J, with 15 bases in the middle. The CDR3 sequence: CASLNRVGTGELFF. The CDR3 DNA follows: TGTGCCAGCTTAAACAGGGTCGGGACCGGGGAGCTGTTTTTT.

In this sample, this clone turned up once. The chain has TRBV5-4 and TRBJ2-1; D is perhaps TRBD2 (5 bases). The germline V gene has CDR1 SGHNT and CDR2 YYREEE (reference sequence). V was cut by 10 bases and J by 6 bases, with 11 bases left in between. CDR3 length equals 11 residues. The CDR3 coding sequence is TGTGCCGCGACCGGGGTCAATGAGCAGTTCTTC. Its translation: CAATGVNEQFF.

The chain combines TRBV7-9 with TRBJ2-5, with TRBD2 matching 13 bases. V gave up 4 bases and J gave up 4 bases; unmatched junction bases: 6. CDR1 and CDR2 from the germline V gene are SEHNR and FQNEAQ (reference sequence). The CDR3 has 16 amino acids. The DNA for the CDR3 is TGTGCCAGCAGCTCTGGGACTAGCGGGGAACGAGAGACCCAGTACTTC. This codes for CASSSGTSGERETQYF.

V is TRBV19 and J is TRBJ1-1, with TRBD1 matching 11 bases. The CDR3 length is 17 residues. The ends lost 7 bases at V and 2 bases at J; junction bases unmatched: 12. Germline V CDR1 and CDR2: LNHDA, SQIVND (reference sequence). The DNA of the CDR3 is TGTGCCAGTAACCCACTCTTAGGACAGGGGGCAAACACTGAAGCTTTCTTT. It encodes CASNPLLGQGANTEAFF.

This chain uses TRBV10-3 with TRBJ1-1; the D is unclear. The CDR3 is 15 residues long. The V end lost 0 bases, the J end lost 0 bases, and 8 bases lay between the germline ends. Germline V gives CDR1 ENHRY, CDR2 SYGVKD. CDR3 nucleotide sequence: TGTGCCATCAGTGAGTCTGGTTACATGAACACTGAAGCTTTCTTT. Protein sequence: CAISESGYMNTEAFF.

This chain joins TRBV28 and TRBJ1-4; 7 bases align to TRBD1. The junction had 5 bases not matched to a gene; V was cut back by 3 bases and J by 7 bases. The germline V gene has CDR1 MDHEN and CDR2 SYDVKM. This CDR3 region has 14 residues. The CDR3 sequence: CASSLAGGSEKLFF. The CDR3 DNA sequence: TGTGCCAGCAGTTTGGCAGGGGGGAGTGAAAAACTGTTTTTT. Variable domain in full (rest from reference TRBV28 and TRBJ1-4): DVKVTQSSRYLVKRTGEKVFLECVQDMDHENMFWYRQDPGLGLRLIYFSYDVKMKEKGDIPEGYSVSREKKERFSLILESASTNQTSMYLCASSLAGGSEKLFFGSGTQLSVL.

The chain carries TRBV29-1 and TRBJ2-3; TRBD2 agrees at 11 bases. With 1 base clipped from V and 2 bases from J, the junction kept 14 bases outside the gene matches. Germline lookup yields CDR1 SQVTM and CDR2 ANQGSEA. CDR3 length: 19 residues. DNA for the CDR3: TGCAGCGTTGAAGGCCCCAAAGACAGACTAGCGGGGTACACAGATACGCAGTATTTT. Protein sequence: CSVEGPKDRLAGYTDTQYF.

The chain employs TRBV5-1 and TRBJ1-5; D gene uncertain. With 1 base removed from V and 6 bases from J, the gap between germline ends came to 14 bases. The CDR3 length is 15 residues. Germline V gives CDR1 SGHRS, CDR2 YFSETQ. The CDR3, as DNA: TGCGCCAGCAGCTTGCTGGGCGCCCAAGGTCAGCCCCAGCATTTT. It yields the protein CASSLLGAQGQPQHF. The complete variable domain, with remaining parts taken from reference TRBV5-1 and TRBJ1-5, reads KAGVTQTPRYLIKTRGQQVTLSCSPISGHRSVSWYQQTPGQGLQFLFEYFSETQRNKGNFPGRFSGRQFSNSRSEMNVSTLELGDSALYLCASSLLGAQGQPQHFGDGTRLSIL.

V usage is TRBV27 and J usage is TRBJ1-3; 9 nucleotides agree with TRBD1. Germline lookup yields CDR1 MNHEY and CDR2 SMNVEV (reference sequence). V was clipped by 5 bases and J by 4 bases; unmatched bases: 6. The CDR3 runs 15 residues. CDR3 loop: CASSPQGALGNTIYF. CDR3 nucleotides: TGTGCCAGCAGTCCACAGGGGGCGTTAGGAAACACCATATATTTT.

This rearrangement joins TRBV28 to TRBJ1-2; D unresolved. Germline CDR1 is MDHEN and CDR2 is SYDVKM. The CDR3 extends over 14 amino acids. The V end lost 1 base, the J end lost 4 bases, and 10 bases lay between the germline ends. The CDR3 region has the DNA TGTGCCAGCAGTTTATCGGGAAGCCGCTATGGCTACACCTTC. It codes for CASSLSGSRYGYTF.

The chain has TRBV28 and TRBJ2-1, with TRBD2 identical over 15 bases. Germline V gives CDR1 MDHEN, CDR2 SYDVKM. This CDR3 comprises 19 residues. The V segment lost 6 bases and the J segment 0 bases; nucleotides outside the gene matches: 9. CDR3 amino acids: CASSHGLAGGQSSYNEQFF. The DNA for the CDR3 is TGTGCCAGCAGCCACGGACTAGCGGGAGGGCAAAGCTCCTACAATGAGCAGTTCTTC.

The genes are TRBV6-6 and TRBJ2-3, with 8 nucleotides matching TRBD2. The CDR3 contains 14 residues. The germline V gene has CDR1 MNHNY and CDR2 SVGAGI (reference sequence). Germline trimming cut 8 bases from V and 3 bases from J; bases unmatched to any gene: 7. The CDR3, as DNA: TGTGCCAGCCGGTCGGGGGGGCCTACAGATACGCAGTATTTT. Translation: CASRSGGPTDTQYF.

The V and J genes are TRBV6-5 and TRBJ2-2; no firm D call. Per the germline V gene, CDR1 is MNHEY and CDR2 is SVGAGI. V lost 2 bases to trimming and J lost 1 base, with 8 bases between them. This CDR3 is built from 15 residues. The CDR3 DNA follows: TGTGCCAGCAGTTACAGTGCAGGGAACACCGGGGAGCTGTTTTTT. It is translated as CASSYSAGNTGELFF.

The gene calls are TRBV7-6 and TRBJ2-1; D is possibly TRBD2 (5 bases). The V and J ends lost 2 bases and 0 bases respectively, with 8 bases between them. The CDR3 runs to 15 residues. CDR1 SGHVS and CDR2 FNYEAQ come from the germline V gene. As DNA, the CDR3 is TGTGCCAGCAGCTTACGAGGGAGCTCCTACAATGAGCAGTTCTTC. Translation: CASSLRGSSYNEQFF.